This note documents a single TCR beta chain sequence. Its matching antigen is unknown. The J segment lost 4 bases and the V segment lost 4 bases, leaving 5 bases of the junction unmatched. The germline CDR1 and CDR2 sequences are SGHRS and YFSETQ. CDR3 length equals 16 residues. Expressed TCRB transcripts were sequenced, since all the RNA that had been isolated was reverse transcribed. Clones were read by immunoSEQ multiplex PCR, and TCRdb kept only the in-frame ones, dropping some. The sample holds approximately 270,000 clones; over 11% are singletons and the top ten take over 0.015%. This entry comes from a study of beta chain features in type 1 diabetes. Researchers reported sorting CD4+ naive, central memory, regulatory and stem cell-like memory cells via CD45RO/CCR7/CD25/CD127/CD95/CD27. Study results and limitations: Across all four CD4+ subsets, people with type 1 diabetes showed modestly shorter TCRB CDR3s.

This chain joins TRBV5-1 and TRBJ2-2; 12 nucleotides align to TRBD2. This sequence was found in a man aged 25 to 40 with type 1 diabetes. What was sequenced was naive CD4+ T cells from blood. The CDR3 sequence is CASSPRTSGVTGELFF. CDR3 nucleotide sequence: TGCGCCAGCAGCCCCAGGACTAGCGGGGTCACCGGGGAGCTGTTTTTT.